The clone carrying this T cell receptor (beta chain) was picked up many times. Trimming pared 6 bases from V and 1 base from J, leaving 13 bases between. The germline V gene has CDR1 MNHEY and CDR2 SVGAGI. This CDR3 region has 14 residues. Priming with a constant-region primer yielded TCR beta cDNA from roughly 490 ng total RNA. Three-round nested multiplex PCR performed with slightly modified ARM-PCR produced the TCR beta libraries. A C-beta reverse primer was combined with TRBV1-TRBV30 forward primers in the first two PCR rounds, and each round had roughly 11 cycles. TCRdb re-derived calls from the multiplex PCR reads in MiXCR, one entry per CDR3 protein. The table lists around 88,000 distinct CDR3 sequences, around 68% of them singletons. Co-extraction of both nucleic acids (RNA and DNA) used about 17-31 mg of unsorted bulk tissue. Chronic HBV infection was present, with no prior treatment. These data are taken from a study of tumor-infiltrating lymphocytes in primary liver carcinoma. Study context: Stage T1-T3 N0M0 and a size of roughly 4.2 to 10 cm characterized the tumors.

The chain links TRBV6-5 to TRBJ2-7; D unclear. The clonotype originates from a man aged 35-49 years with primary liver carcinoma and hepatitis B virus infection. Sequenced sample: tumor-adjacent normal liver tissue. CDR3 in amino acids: CASSSPGLSYEQYF. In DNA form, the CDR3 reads TGTGCCAGCAGCTCCCCTGGGCTTTCCTACGAGCAGTACTTC.